Listed below are T cell receptor beta chains from one sample, sequenced in a study of CD8 T cells in ankylosing spondylitis. TCRdb redid the calling of the 5' RACE reads with MiXCR, one entry per CDR3 protein. The sample yields 150,000 to 250,000 distinct CDR3 sequences, 9.5% to 15% seen once. The sample taken for sequencing was blood, either unsorted or a sorted T cell fraction (not recorded which). The receptor source for this set is a male donor with ankylosing spondylitis or in good health (not recorded which). The CDR3 runs from the conserved cysteine through the conserved F or W. The D gene is left open where the match is weak. Expanded clones get a size class; other rows say once, few or many, or leave the size out.

CDR3	DNA	size	J	D	V
CASSLSAGSTDTQYF	TGTGCCAGCAGCCTTAGCGCAGGTAGCACAGATACGCAGTATTTT	.	TRBJ2-3	.	TRBV6-1
CASSQDLGAYEQYF	TGCGCCAGCAGCCAAGATCTCGGGGCCTACGAGCAGTACTTC	few	TRBJ2-7	.	TRBV4-1
CAIASRDLSTDTQYF	TGTGCCATAGCTTCTCGGGACTTGAGCACAGATACGCAGTATTTT	.	TRBJ2-3	.	TRBV10-3
CASSYSGVSQETQYF	TGTGCCAGCAGTTACTCGGGGGTGTCCCAAGAGACCCAGTACTTC	.	TRBJ2-5	.	TRBV6-5
CASSAGTGTGAYEQYF	TGTGCCAGCAGCGCCGGAACCGGGACAGGGGCCTACGAGCAGTACTTC	few	TRBJ2-7	TRBD1	TRBV9
CASSFSGGDTQYF	TGTGCCAGCAGCTTTAGCGGGGGGGATACGCAGTATTTT	many	TRBJ2-3	TRBD2	TRBV12-3/TRBV12-4
CSARPPNTGELFF	TGCAGTGCTCGCCCCCCGAACACCGGGGAGCTGTTTTTT	.	TRBJ2-2	.	TRBV20-1
CARGGGQEYNEQFF	TGTGCCAGGGGGGGGGGACAGGAGTACAATGAGCAGTTCTTC	few	TRBJ2-1	.	TRBV6-2/TRBV6-3
CASSLESPLDEQYF	TGCGCCAGCAGCTTGGAGAGCCCTCTTGACGAGCAGTACTTC	few	TRBJ2-7	.	TRBV5-1
CSGGRTEALTDTQYF	TGCAGTGGAGGACGAACCGAGGCCCTCACAGATACGCAGTATTTT	few	TRBJ2-3	.	TRBV20-1
CASSQVTGSYGYTF	TGCGCCAGCAGCCAAGTCACAGGGTCCTATGGCTACACCTTC	few	TRBJ1-2	.	TRBV4-1
CASSLTPTDRVREQYF	TGCGCCAGCAGCTTGACCCCTACCGACAGGGTGAGGGAGCAGTACTTC	.	TRBJ2-7	TRBD1	TRBV5-1
CASSADRGGPGELFF	TGTGCCAGCAGTGCGGACAGGGGGGGACCCGGGGAGCTGTTTTTT	few	TRBJ2-2	TRBD1	TRBV6-4
CSASQRERKDEQFF	TGCAGTGCTAGTCAGCGGGAGAGAAAGGATGAGCAGTTCTTC	few	TRBJ2-1	TRBD2	TRBV20-1
CASSLAGWETQYF	TGTGCCAGCAGCTTGGCCGGCTGGGAGACCCAGTACTTC	.	TRBJ2-5	.	TRBV5-6
CASSLDSSGRTHTDTQYF	TGTGCCAGCAGTTTAGACTCTAGCGGGAGGACGCACACAGATACGCAGTATTTT	few	TRBJ2-3	TRBD2	TRBV27
CASSWGQLAYNEQFF	TGTGCCAGCAGCTGGGGTCAGTTAGCCTACAATGAGCAGTTCTTC	few	TRBJ2-1	.	TRBV7-2
CASTPGGGTQYF	TGTGCCAGCACCCCTGGGGGTGGTACGCAGTATTTT	many	TRBJ2-3	.	TRBV12-3/TRBV12-4
CASSHGTGETDTQYF	TGTGCCAGCAGCCACGGGACAGGGGAGACAGATACGCAGTATTTT	few	TRBJ2-3	TRBD1	TRBV3-1
CSVEGLKGRGRLLDVLNEQFF	TGCAGCGTTGAGGGATTAAAAGGACGGGGAAGGCTACTGGATGTTCTTAATGAGCAGTTCTTC	.	TRBJ2-1	.	TRBV29-1
CASSLLAGVETQYF	TGTGCCAGCAGTTTGCTAGCGGGAGTCGAGACCCAGTACTTC	few	TRBJ2-5	TRBD2	TRBV12-3/TRBV12-4
CASSYNAEVWTVFSTDTQYF	TGTGCCAGCAGTTACAACGCAGAGGTGTGGACAGTCTTTAGCACAGATACGCAGTATTTT	.	TRBJ2-3	.	TRBV6-2/TRBV6-3
CSVGSTEAFF	TGCAGCGTTGGGAGCACTGAAGCTTTCTTT	many	TRBJ1-1	.	TRBV29-1
CASSPGSLYEQYF	TGTGCCAGCAGTCCCGGGAGTCTCTACGAGCAGTACTTC	many	TRBJ2-7	.	TRBV12-3/TRBV12-4
CASRPTGTEAFF	TGTGCCAGCAGACCGACGGGCACTGAAGCTTTCTTT	.	TRBJ1-1	.	TRBV7-8
CSRYETQYF	TGCAGCCGCTACGAGACCCAGTACTTC	many	TRBJ2-5	.	TRBV29-1
CASSSSDRYTGELFF	TGTGCCAGCAGCTCCTCCGATAGGTACACCGGGGAGCTGTTTTTT	many	TRBJ2-2	.	TRBV5-5
CASRNTGELFF	TGTGCCAGCCGGAACACCGGGGAGCTGTTTTTT	many	TRBJ2-2	.	TRBV12-3/TRBV12-4
CASSLGDIGGELFF	TGTGCCAGCAGTTTAGGGGACATAGGCGGGGAGCTGTTTTTT	many	TRBJ2-2	.	TRBV12-3/TRBV12-4
CSVDPRGPGNTIYF	TGCAGCGTTGATCCCAGGGGGCCTGGAAACACCATATATTTT	few	TRBJ1-3	TRBD1	TRBV29-1
CASSLLGQGARNYGYTF	TGTGCCAGCAGTCTCTTGGGACAGGGGGCGCGGAACTATGGCTACACCTTC	few	TRBJ1-2	TRBD1	TRBV12-3/TRBV12-4
CSVRGLAGDGGELFF	TGCAGCGTCCGCGGACTAGCGGGAGATGGCGGGGAGCTGTTTTTT	.	TRBJ2-2	TRBD2	TRBV29-1
CASSPPSGGLDEQFF	TGTGCCAGCAGCCCCCCCAGCGGGGGGTTGGATGAGCAGTTCTTC	.	TRBJ2-1	TRBD2	TRBV7-9
CASSPLGPALWETQYF	TGTGCCAGCAGTCCTCTCGGACCGGCGCTTTGGGAGACCCAGTACTTC	.	TRBJ2-5	.	TRBV27
CASSGLGQGKNEQYF	TGTGCCAGCAGTGGCCTGGGACAGGGAAAAAACGAGCAGTACTTC	many	TRBJ2-7	TRBD1	TRBV25-1
CASSYGGRSTEAFF	TGTGCCAGCAGTTACGGGGGCCGGAGCACTGAAGCTTTCTTT	.	TRBJ1-1	.	TRBV6-5
CASSQFGTDVYEQYF	TGTGCCAGTAGTCAATTCGGGACGGACGTCTACGAGCAGTACTTC	.	TRBJ2-7	.	TRBV19
CASSLGGWAVDEQFF	TGTGCCAGCAGTTTAGGGGGCTGGGCTGTGGATGAGCAGTTCTTC	many	TRBJ2-1	.	TRBV12-3/TRBV12-4
CASSLIGDTQYF	TGTGCCAGCAGCCTCATCGGGGATACGCAGTATTTT	many	TRBJ2-3	.	TRBV13
CASNRGWAEAFF	TGTGCCAGCAACAGGGGATGGGCTGAAGCTTTCTTT	few	TRBJ1-1	TRBD1	TRBV6-1
CASSFGEQIGQYF	TGTGCCAGCAGTTTTGGGGAGCAGATCGGGCAGTATTTT	.	TRBJ2-3	.	TRBV12-3/TRBV12-4
CASSYWQGASNQPQHF	TGTGCCAGCAGTTACTGGCAGGGGGCAAGCAATCAGCCCCAGCATTTT	.	TRBJ1-5	TRBD1	TRBV6-2/TRBV6-3
CASRQDGNTQYF	TGTGCCAGCAGGCAAGATGGGAATACGCAGTATTTT	few	TRBJ2-3	.	TRBV5-4
CASGLAKGADTQYF	TGCGCCAGCGGACTAGCGAAAGGTGCAGATACGCAGTATTTT	.	TRBJ2-3	TRBD2	TRBV10-2
CASSLVGQGSGNTIYF	TGTGCCAGCAGCTTAGTGGGGCAGGGTTCCGGAAACACCATATATTTT	.	TRBJ1-3	.	TRBV7-9
CASRAGQETQYF	TGTGCCAGCAGAGCAGGTCAAGAGACCCAGTACTTC	.	TRBJ2-5	.	TRBV7-9
CASSSRWGELFF	TGTGCCAGCAGCTCCAGATGGGGGGAGCTGTTTTTT	.	TRBJ2-2	.	TRBV7-9
CASSQSSTGGTCNEQFF	TGCGCCAGCAGTCAATCGTCGACAGGGGGGACCTGCAATGAGCAGTTCTTC	.	TRBJ2-1	TRBD1	TRBV23-1
CASSEASGFSNTEAFF	TGTGCCAGCAGTGAAGCGTCCGGATTCTCTAACACTGAAGCTTTCTTT	.	TRBJ1-1	.	TRBV6-1
CASSPGVSGANVLTF	TGCGCCAGCAGCCCTGGGGTCTCTGGGGCCAACGTCCTGACTTTC	many	TRBJ2-6	.	TRBV5-1
CASSLTGVAGPSGANVLTF	TGTGCCAGCAGCTTAACGGGGGTAGCGGGCCCCTCTGGGGCCAACGTCCTGACTTTC	.	TRBJ2-6	TRBD2	TRBV7-9
CASSLEGLAPTYTGELFF	TGCGCCAGCAGCTTGGAGGGGCTAGCCCCCACCTACACCGGGGAGCTGTTTTTT	many	TRBJ2-2	.	TRBV5-1
CASSHHRGFSGANVLTF	TGCGCCAGCAGCCACCATAGAGGGTTCTCTGGGGCCAACGTCCTGACTTTC	few	TRBJ2-6	.	TRBV4-1